This TCR beta chain was captured in a study of CD8+ T cells in alopecia areata. RNA, once extracted, was reverse transcribed into cDNA for use as the sequencing template. The table came from immunoSEQ multiplex PCR; TCRdb's copy has only in-frame clones and leaves some out. This table holds roughly 150,000 clones, 87% found once. V was clipped by 0 bases and J by 3 bases, with 9 bases between them. The CDR3 loop spans 15 amino acids. Germline-derived CDR1 and CDR2 are LNHNV and YYDKDF (reference sequence). Alopecia areata patients had lesional scalp punch biopsies and peripheral blood taken from them.

The rearrangement links TRBV15 to TRBJ1-5, with D hard to call. Specimen: CD8+ T cells sorted from blood, collected at week 0. This sequence was found in a human donor with alopecia areata. The CDR3 here is CATSRDRGNNQPQHF. The CDR3 DNA reads as TGTGCCACCAGCAGAGATCGGGGAAACAATCAGCCCCAGCATTTT.